What follows are 26 T cell receptor beta chains derived from one specimen sequenced in a study of shared clonotypes between healthy human individuals. Using immunoSEQ multiplex PCR, the repertoire was profiled, and TCRdb retains in-frame clones only, with some absent. The sample holds 150,000 to 200,000 clones, approximately 92% seen once. Sequences were obtained from naive CD4+ T cells sorted from blood. Subset specified: CD45RA+ positively selected. Receptor source: a woman in her 30s in good health.

This sequence joins TRBV18 and TRBJ1-3, with D possibly TRBD1 on 5 matching bases. V lost 3 bases to trimming and J lost 5 bases, with 11 bases between them. Germline-derived CDR1 and CDR2 are KGHSH and LQKENI. This CDR3 region has 14 residues. CDR3 residues: CASSPRDLRNTIYF. CDR3 bases: TGTGCCAGCTCACCGAGGGACCTGCGAAACACCATATATTTT.

The CDR3 loop reads CASSPEGRLFYEQYF. Written as DNA, the CDR3 is TGTGCCAGCAGTCCCGAGGGACGGTTGTTCTACGAGCAGTACTTC. The J gene is TRBJ2-7, the V gene TRBV27; D possibly uses TRBD1 or TRBD2 (5 bases each). V was cut by 5 bases and J by 3 bases, with 17 bases left in between. The V gene's germline CDR1 is MNHEY and CDR2 SMNVEV (reference sequence). The length of the CDR3 is 15 residues.

This CDR3 reads CASRGRAGELFF. CDR3 DNA sequence: TGTGCCAGCAGGGGGCGGGCCGGGGAGCTGTTTTTT. This chain links TRBV19 with TRBJ2-2, with 8 bases lining up with TRBD1. The V segment lost 9 bases and the J segment 6 bases; nucleotides outside the gene matches: 3. In germline, CDR1 is LNHDA, CDR2 SQIVND (reference sequence). This CDR3 spans 12 amino acids.

The chain carries TRBV4-1 and TRBJ2-2; D is unclear. CDR3 length: 13 residues. Looked up from germline, CDR1 is MGHRA and CDR2 is YSYEKL. V was cut by 4 bases and J by 6 bases, with 9 bases left in between. DNA for the CDR3: TGCGCCAGCAGCCGACTTCTGTCCGGGGAGCTGTTTTTT. Protein product: CASSRLLSGELFF.

This chain joins TRBV5-1 and TRBJ1-1; 7 positions match TRBD1. V lost 2 bases to trimming and J lost 4 bases; unmatched junction nucleotides: 5. There are 14 residues in the CDR3. Germline assignment: CDR1 SGHRS and CDR2 YFSETQ. CDR3 sequence: CASSLGGFGTEAFF. DNA of the CDR3: TGCGCCAGCAGCTTAGGGGGCTTCGGCACTGAAGCTTTCTTT.

This chain joins TRBV6-1 and TRBJ1-1, with D tentatively TRBD1 (6 bases). V lost 1 base to trimming and J lost 1 base, with 16 bases between them. Germline V gives CDR1 MNHNS, CDR2 SASEGT. The CDR3 length is 17 residues. CDR3 region: CASSEVLTGPENTEAFF. The CDR3 DNA reads TGTGCCAGCAGTGAAGTTCTGACAGGTCCGGAGAACACTGAAGCTTTCTTT.

The chain couples TRBV28 to TRBJ1-5; D unresolved. Germline V gives CDR1 MDHEN, CDR2 SYDVKM. Between the trimmed V and J ends, which lost 4 bases and 3 bases, there was a span of 16 bases. CDR3 length: 16 residues. The CDR3 bases are TGTGCCAGCAGTTCCGGTGTAGGGTTAGACAATCAGCCCCAGCATTTT. This sequence encodes CASSSGVGLDNQPQHF.

The chain links TRBV7-9 to TRBJ2-1; D is perhaps TRBD1 (6 bases). Per the germline V gene, CDR1 is SEHNR and CDR2 is FQNEAQ (reference sequence). The CDR3 is 14 amino acids. Deletions cut 4 bases from V and 8 bases from J, with 15 bases between. Written as DNA, the CDR3 is TGTGCCAGCAGCTCCACCACAGGGAGACATGAGCAGTTCTTC. Its translation is CASSSTTGRHEQFF.

CDR3 region: CASNSGWFYGYTF. CDR3 bases: TGTGCCAGCAACTCGGGGTGGTTCTATGGCTACACCTTC. The V call is TRBV19, the J call TRBJ1-2; D is unresolved. Germline CDR1 reads LNHDA; CDR2 reads SQIVND (reference sequence). The CDR3 spans 13 residues. Trimming removed 9 bases at V and 4 bases at J, with 15 bases between.

In this sample, this clone turned up once. The chain couples TRBV5-1 to TRBJ2-1; 10 nucleotides match TRBD2. Germline V gives CDR1 SGHRS, CDR2 YFSETQ. V lost 4 bases and J lost 0; bases outside the gene matches: 7. The CDR3 is 17 amino acids. This CDR3 is CASSGGGTSDSYNEQFF. DNA for the CDR3: TGCGCCAGCAGCGGGGGAGGGACTAGCGACTCCTACAATGAGCAGTTCTTC.

The chain carries TRBV28 and TRBJ2-7, with 11 bases that match TRBD2. The CDR3 contains 17 residues. With V trimmed by 1 base and J by 5 bases, 10 bases remained unmatched. Per germline, CDR1 MDHEN and CDR2 SYDVKM. Here the CDR3 reads CASSLYPGTSGPNEQYF. In nucleotides, the CDR3 is TGTGCCAGCAGTTTATACCCGGGGACTAGCGGACCGAACGAGCAGTACTTC.

The V and J genes are TRBV4-1 and TRBJ2-5, with TRBD1 identical over 8 bases. This CDR3 region has 16 residues. Germline V gene lookup returns CDR1 MGHRA and CDR2 YSYEKL. V lost 0 bases and J lost 11; bases outside the gene matches: 14. The CDR3 DNA is TGCGCCAGCAGCCAAGAAATCACTGGCTTACAGGGGGAGCAGTACTTC. Residues: CASSQEITGLQGEQYF.

This clone showed up just once. This sequence joins TRBV2 and TRBJ2-1; D not resolved. Trimming removed 8 bases at V and 0 bases at J, with 8 bases between. Germline V CDR1 and CDR2: SNHLY, FYNNEI. The CDR3 sequence is 13 residues long. CDR3 bases: TGTGCCAGCGGGTCGAGCTCCTACAATGAGCAGTTCTTC. Encoded protein: CASGSSSYNEQFF.

The chain employs TRBV4-2 and TRBJ2-7; TRBD2 matches 9 bases. This CDR3 region has 15 residues. V shed 0 bases and J 7 bases; nucleotides not matched to a gene: 7. Germline CDR1 and CDR2: LGHNA and YNFKEQ. CDR3 DNA sequence: TGTGCCAGCAGCCAAGATTTAGCGGGAGCAGGAGAGCAGTACTTC. Protein sequence: CASSQDLAGAGEQYF.

V and J are TRBV7-8 and TRBJ2-4, with D perhaps TRBD2 (6 bases). Trimming removed 4 bases at V and 6 bases at J, with 22 bases between. The CDR3 has 17 amino acids. Germline CDR1 SGHVS, CDR2 FQNEAQ. The CDR3 reads CASSSALTSSWVNIQYF. The CDR3 nucleotides read TGTGCCAGCAGCTCTGCACTGACTAGTTCTTGGGTAAACATTCAGTACTTC.

V usage is TRBV4-1 and J usage is TRBJ1-5, with D hard to call. Trimming took 2 bases from V and 0 from J, leaving 17 bases between them. The CDR3 consists of 18 residues. CDR1 is MGHRA and CDR2 is YSYEKL in the germline V gene. The chain's CDR3 is CASSQFPTRAYSNQPQHF. The CDR3 bases are TGCGCCAGCAGCCAATTCCCAACGAGGGCCTATAGCAATCAGCCCCAGCATTTT.

V is TRBV27 and J is TRBJ2-5; TRBD2 agrees at 9 bases. Matching the DNA end better, TRBJ2-7 makes the J call doubtful. The CDR3 spans 14 residues. Germline assignment: CDR1 MNHEY and CDR2 SMNVEV (reference sequence). The CDR3 sequence: CASRLAGWVDEQYF. Written as DNA, the CDR3 is TGTGCCAGCAGGCTAGCGGGATGGGTGGACGAGCAGTACTTC.

The genes are TRBV28 and TRBJ2-7; 8 bases are shared with TRBD1. J lost 0 bases, V lost 9 bases, and 4 bases had no gene match. The V gene's germline CDR1 is MDHEN and CDR2 SYDVKM. The CDR3 covers 13 residues. Here the CDR3 reads CASGTGVSYEQYF. CDR3 DNA sequence: TGTGCCAGTGGGACAGGTGTCTCCTACGAGCAGTACTTC.

The J gene is TRBJ2-7, the V gene TRBV28; a possible D gene is TRBD1 (5 bases). V lost 6 bases, J lost 3 bases, and 12 bases lay in between. The CDR3 length is 13 residues. Germline V gene data show CDR1 as MDHEN and CDR2 as SYDVKM. CDR3: CASSSGRVYEQYF. The CDR3 DNA is TGTGCCAGCAGCTCAGGCAGGGTCTACGAGCAGTACTTC.

The rearrangement links TRBV4-2 to TRBJ2-7, with 9 nucleotides matching TRBD2. Germline V gene data show CDR1 as LGHNA and CDR2 as YNFKEQ. This CDR3 spans 18 amino acids. The junction had 17 bases not matched to a gene; V was cut back by 4 bases and J by 4 bases. CDR3: CASSPTPTIAGALYEQYF. CDR3 coding DNA: TGTGCCAGCAGCCCCACACCTACCATAGCGGGAGCTCTGTACGAGCAGTACTTC.

The chain recombines TRBV11-3 with TRBJ1-1, with D possibly being TRBD1 (6 bases). The CDR3 consists of 13 residues. Germline CDR1 reads SGHNT; CDR2 reads YENEEA. V was cut by 4 bases and J by 5 bases, with 11 bases left in between. This chain's CDR3 is CASSYRERTEAFF. CDR3 nucleotide sequence: TGTGCCAGCAGCTACAGGGAAAGGACTGAAGCTTTCTTT.

As regards this clone: Other nucleotide sequences in the sample specify the same CDR3. V and J are TRBV6-5 and TRBJ2-7, with TRBD2 identical over 9 bases. Germline V CDR1 and CDR2: MNHEY, SVGAGI. The CDR3 has 14 amino acids. J was trimmed by 4 bases and V by 0 bases; bases with no gene match: 1. In nucleotides, the CDR3 is TGTGCCAGCAGTTACTCTAGCGGGAGTTACGAGCAGTACTTC. It is translated as CASSYSSGSYEQYF.

The genes are TRBV11-2 and TRBJ2-1; perhaps TRBD2 as D (6 bases). The CDR3 length is 16 residues. CDR1 and CDR2 from the germline V gene are SGHAT and FQNNGV. The germline V and J ends were trimmed by 5 bases and 4 bases, with 18 bases remaining between them. The DNA for the CDR3 is TGTGCCAGCAGCCTCCCCCGGGGGTCCCCATACAATGAGCAGTTCTTC. As protein: CASSLPRGSPYNEQFF.

The chain combines TRBV4-1 with TRBJ2-7; TRBD2 agrees at 8 bases. Trimming took 1 base from V and 5 from J; bases not matched to a gene: 7. There are 15 residues in the CDR3. Germline V gene data show CDR1 as MGHRA and CDR2 as YSYEKL. CDR3 bases: TGCGCCAGCAGCCAAGTAGGGACTAGTTTTAACGAGCAGTACTTC. Its translation is CASSQVGTSFNEQYF.

V and J are TRBV15 and TRBJ2-6; no clear D. This CDR3 comprises 17 residues. The V gene's germline CDR1 is LNHNV and CDR2 YYDKDF (reference sequence). V lost 0 bases and J lost 0, with 9 bases in between. This chain's CDR3 is CATSRDPSYSGANVLTF. The CDR3 DNA reads as TGTGCCACCAGCAGAGATCCCTCCTACTCTGGGGCCAACGTCCTGACTTTC.

This rearrangement joins TRBV6-6 to TRBJ2-7, with 7 bases aligning to TRBD1. This CDR3 is 12 amino acids long. V trimming: 10 bases; J trimming: 1 base; junction bases outside the gene matches: 4. Germline values: CDR1 MNHNY, CDR2 SVGAGI (reference sequence). CDR3 sequence: CATGTASYEQYF. DNA for the CDR3: TGTGCCACCGGGACAGCGTCCTACGAGCAGTACTTC.